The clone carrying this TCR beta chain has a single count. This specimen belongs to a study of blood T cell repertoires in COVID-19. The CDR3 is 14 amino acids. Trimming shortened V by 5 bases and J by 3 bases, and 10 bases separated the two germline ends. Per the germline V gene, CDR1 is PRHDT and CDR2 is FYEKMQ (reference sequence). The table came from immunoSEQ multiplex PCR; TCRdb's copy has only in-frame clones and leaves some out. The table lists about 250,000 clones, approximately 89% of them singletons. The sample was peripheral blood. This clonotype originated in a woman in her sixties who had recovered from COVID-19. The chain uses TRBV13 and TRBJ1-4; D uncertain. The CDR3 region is CASSEPSANEKLFF. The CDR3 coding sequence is TGTGCCAGCAGCGAACCCAGCGCTAATGAAAAACTGTTTTTT.